This T cell receptor beta chain emerged from a study of cytomegalovirus exposure and HLA in healthy donors. A multiplex PCR was run with 60 Vbeta primers and 13 Jbeta primers. Repertoires were generated with immunoSEQ multiplex PCR, while TCRdb's copy carries only in-frame clones and drops some. The sample holds some 130,000 clones; around 84% are singletons and the top ten take roughly 3%. As regards this clone: Its specificity is not known.

Study results and caveats: Specificity of three CMV-associated chains for CMV antigens was verified in vitro. Later analysis suggested most CMV-associated TCR beta chains were HLA-restricted. Per a later analysis, HLA-associated TCR beta chains showed more clonal expansion than other, equally common TCR beta chains. Association with HLA alleles at 0.05 false discovery rate was found for around 15,000 TCR beta sequences in a later analysis.

V dropped 2 bases and J dropped 0 bases, with 8 bases sitting between them. The CDR3 covers 14 residues. Germline V gene lookup returns CDR1 SNHLY and CDR2 FYNNEI. The V and J genes are TRBV2 and TRBJ2-7; D gene uncertain. This receptor was taken from a man aged 50 to 60 in good health and CMV-seronegative. Material for sequencing was PBMCs. CDR3 sequence: CASSELNSSYEQYF. The CDR3 DNA reads as TGTGCCAGCAGTGAATTGAACAGCTCCTACGAGCAGTACTTC.